Sequencing of this T cell receptor beta chain was carried out in a study of T cells in Graves' hyperthyroidism and ophthalmopathy. Broader study findings: Most clonotypes expanded in the thyroid (above 0.001) were also present in blood. Separation of ophthalmopathy from stable hyperthyroidism was achieved by a 13 V-J model.

TCR beta CDR3 sequences were amplified from RNA transcripts. Primed by the HTBI set, a first-round RT-PCR was run on the TCR CDR3. One entry per CDR3 protein results from TCRdb running MiXCR on the multiplex PCR reads. The sample lists approximately 480,000 distinct CDR3 sequences; about a fifth were seen once. Trimming cost V 4 bases and J 4 bases, with 20 bases left between them. Germline lookup yields CDR1 SGHNT and CDR2 YYREEE (reference sequence). The CDR3 runs to 16 residues. Recently diagnosed hyperthyroidism of less than 2 months' duration affected patients aged 18 to 65. On the basis of clinical symptoms, serum thyroxine and TRAb, thyroid ultrasound and orbital computed tomography, diagnoses were made. To note about this clonotype: Its matching antigen is unknown.

This chain links TRBV5-4 with TRBJ2-5; D is perhaps TRBD1 or TRBD2 (7 bases each). The sequence was collected from a young man with Graves' hyperthyroidism. Sequenced input: blood. CDR3 nucleotide sequence: TGTGCCAGCAGCCTACAGGGGAGGGGAATGGGAGAGACCCAGTACTTC. Its protein is CASSLQGRGMGETQYF. Complete variable domain (other parts from reference TRBV5-4 and TRBJ2-5): ETGVTQSPTHLIKTRGQQVTLRCSSQSGHNTVSWYQQALGQGPQFIFQYYREEENGRGNFPPRFSGLQFPNYSSELNVNALELDDSALYLCASSLQGRGMGETQYFGPGTRLLVL.